Listed below are T cell receptor beta chains from one sample, sequenced in a study of CD8 T cells in ankylosing spondylitis. TCRdb itself ran the 5' RACE reads through MiXCR, one entry per CDR3 protein. The sample gives about 390,000 distinct CDR3 sequences, approximately 20% of which show up once; 15% to 20% is in the top ten. The sequencing input was blood, either unsorted or a sorted T cell fraction (not recorded which). Every receptor here comes from a male donor with ankylosing spondylitis. Both conserved end residues are part of each CDR3. A D gene is named only where the DNA matches it firmly. Not all rows give a size; the values are once, few, many and, for expanded clones, a class.

d_call clone_size j_call v_call cdr3_aa cdr3_nt
TRBD2 few TRBJ2-1 TRBV7-9 CASISRGDSDEQFF TGTGCCAGCATTTCCCGGGGGGATTCTGATGAGCAGTTCTTC
. few TRBJ2-6 TRBV12-5 CASGSQIPPEVLTF TGTGCTAGTGGTTCCCAAATACCTCCCGAGGTCCTGACTTTC
. few TRBJ1-3 TRBV7-3 CASSLNGAGNTIYF TGTGCCAGCAGCTTAAACGGGGCTGGAAACACCATATATTTT
. few TRBJ1-1 TRBV12-3/TRBV12-4 CASSFYLDGSSNTEAFF TGTGCCAGCAGTTTTTATCTCGATGGCAGCTCGAACACTGAAGCTTTCTTT
TRBD2 few TRBJ2-1 TRBV19 CASSSMGSGRVYNEQFF TGTGCCTCCAGTAGTATGGGGAGCGGGAGGGTCTACAATGAGCAGTTCTTC
TRBD1 many TRBJ2-5 TRBV7-7 CASSSQGQGETQYF TGTGCCAGCAGCTCCCAGGGACAGGGGGAGACCCAGTACTTC
. . TRBJ2-1 TRBV24-1 CATSDHLGGNEQFF TGTGCCACCAGCGACCACCTGGGGGGCAATGAGCAGTTCTTC
TRBD1 . TRBJ2-1 TRBV5-1 CASSGRQGRSGNEQFF TGCGCCAGCAGCGGGCGACAGGGGAGGTCGGGGAATGAGCAGTTCTTC
. . TRBJ2-7 TRBV11-2 CASSFGGADEQYF TGTGCCAGCAGCTTCGGAGGGGCGGACGAGCAGTACTTC
TRBD2 . TRBJ2-2 TRBV6-5 CASSYVPGLARPGELFF TGTGCCAGCAGTTACGTCCCGGGACTAGCGAGGCCCGGGGAGCTGTTTTTT
TRBD2 few TRBJ2-1 TRBV4-2 CASSPGLAGWIEQFF TGTGCCAGCAGCCCGGGACTAGCGGGATGGATTGAGCAGTTCTTC
TRBD2 . TRBJ2-1 TRBV6-5 CASSSTSSGYNEQFF TGTGCCAGCAGTTCGACTAGCTCGGGGTACAATGAGCAGTTCTTC
. few TRBJ2-3 TRBV5-1 CASSFRSGNNTQYF TGCGCCAGCAGCTTTCGATCCGGTAATAATACGCAGTATTTT
. few TRBJ2-3 TRBV7-9 CASSLSYGSTDTQYF TGTGCCAGCAGCTTATCTTACGGCAGCACAGATACGCAGTATTTT
. few TRBJ1-1 TRBV29-1 CSVRVMNTEAFF TGCAGCGTTCGGGTAATGAACACTGAAGCTTTCTTT
TRBD1 few TRBJ2-2 TRBV28 CASTRGDRTNTGELFF TGTGCCAGCACCAGAGGGGACAGAACGAACACCGGGGAGCTGTTTTTT